This record covers a single TCR beta chain. Its antigen is unknown. No qualities accompany the bases; no much larger clone lies one base away. TCRbeta CDR3 regions were sequenced with the immunoSEQ Assay. After extraction, genomic DNA underwent amplification by bias-controlled multiplex PCR, followed by high-throughput sequencing. Concerning the study's data processing: Collapsing and filtering of sequences were performed to quantify the absolute abundance of each unique TCRbeta CDR3 region. T cell fraction was estimated by normalization of TCRbeta template counts to usable DNA, with usable DNA being measured through amplification of reference genes present in all nucleated cells. Repertoire TCRs were annotated as SARS-CoV-2-specific when V gene, CDR3 amino acid sequence and J gene were exactly matched to a known reactive TCR set. MIRA supplied the reference SARS-CoV-2 TCR set, which was filtered for enrichment in COVID-19-positive ImmuneCODE repertoires so that public or cross-reactive TCRs were removed. Using the MIRA antigens, annotated TCRs were further analysed by specific ORF or by position within an ORF. Depth was the summed frequency of annotated unique rearrangements, while breadth was defined as annotated unique rearrangements over total unique productive rearrangements. Group comparisons of TCR breadth used two-sided Wilcoxon rank-sum tests. In TCRdb, the immuneACCESS table is reduced to in-frame sequences with V and J assigned. These tables do not hold every clone; where another copy was compared, an unresolved V gene accounts for under half, and the others remain unexplained. That table is the source of V, J and clone size, and D and trimming were worked out from the DNA. For this sample there are around 370,000 clones; approximately 81% appear just once. The ten largest clones capture 3.3% of the sample.

The sample belongs to a study of Ad26.COV2.S vaccination and SARS-CoV-2 variants listed by TCRdb under 2021. A note on the overall study: Vaccine-arm donors came from COV1001, a multicentre, randomized, double-blind, placebo-controlled phase I-IIa trial of Ad26.COV2.S in healthy adults. Ad26.COV2.S was given intramuscularly at 5x10^10 or 1x10^11 viral particles, as a single shot or as two shots 56 days apart. TCRbeta repertoire sequencing served as the tool for gauging how specific and how broad the SARS-CoV-2-reactive T cell receptors were following Ad26.COV2.S vaccination. A total of roughly 32 samples were included in the TCR-sequenced set, comprising around 19 Ad26.COV2.S vaccine recipients, 5 placebo recipients and 8 SARS-CoV-2 convalescent individuals. Trial participants were randomized into five groups of five, in which low-dose or high-dose Ad26.COV2.S was given once or twice, or placebo was given on both occasions. Throughout the experiments and outcome assessment, investigators stayed blinded to trial group allocation.

From its cysteine to its phenylalanine, the CDR3 spans 12 amino acids. The CDR3 DNA has 36 bases and is translated from base 1. CDR1 and CDR2, looked up from the germline V gene (reference sequence), are MNHEY and SMNVEV. Trimming takes 5 bases from V and 7 bases from J, and the germline ends sit 11 bases apart. The paper as a whole reports these results and caveats: Non-spike TCR breadth was comparable between vaccine and placebo recipients, consistent with the vaccine containing only spike. After vaccination, spike-specific CD8+ and CD4+ T cell responses were reported to show substantial breadth. Ad26.COV2.S recipients had higher spike-specific TCR breadth than placebo recipients (P = 0.0014). The study was not powered to compare responses between vaccine doses or regimens. It was noted by the authors that total T cell responses may have been underestimated by the TCR breadth and depth analyses.

The sample's treatment or condition, from its label and the paper: roughly 19 received Ad26.COV2.S at low or high dose, single or two shots; about 5 received placebo; per-sample allocation not given. For vaccine and placebo recipients, the sequenced repertoires came from samples collected on day 63 after the first injection. Cohort 1b enrolled about two dozen adults aged 18-55 years at a single site in Boston, USA, between 29 July and 7 August 2020. Ad26.COV2.S was a replication-incompetent adenovirus type 26 vector that expressed a prefusion-stabilized SARS-CoV-2 spike protein derived from the original Wuhan strain.

The chain links TRBV27 with TRBJ1-1, with no confident D gene call. Sequenced here: peripheral blood, sampled in a trial of Ad26.COV2.S vaccine versus placebo. This TCR came from a person between 18 and 65 years old who received the Ad26.COV2.S COVID-19 vaccine or a placebo. The CDR3 has the sequence CASSTDWGEAFF. The nucleotide sequence reads TGTGCCAGCAGTACGGACTGGGGTGAAGCTTTCTTT.